The rows below give T cell receptor beta chains drawn from one sample of a study of cytomegalovirus exposure and HLA in healthy donors. The protocol was immunoSEQ multiplex PCR, while the TCRdb copy is restricted to in-frame clones and leaves out a portion. The table records 150,000 to 200,000 clones, around 83% of them present only once. The sample was PBMCs. Source of these receptors: a middle-aged man in good health and CMV-seropositive. The conserved cysteine and the conserved F or W are not part of the CDR3 here. The order of the fields is J gene, CDR3 length, V gene, clone size, CDR3 protein. Only some rows state a clone size, as once, few, many or a class for expanded clones.

>TRBJ2-2|12|TRBV7-2|.
ASRLLANTGELF
>TRBJ1-4|14|TRBV5-1|.
ASSLFGFSTNEKLF
>TRBJ2-7|12|TRBV6-6|.
ASSYSGLIYEQY
>TRBJ2-4|11|TRBV2|.
ASQTVAKNIQY
>.|13|TRBV13|.
ASSSGLAGVYEQY
>TRBJ1-6|13|TRBV7-3|once
ASSLRFIGVSPLH
>TRBJ1-1|12|TRBV6-5|few
ASSYSRADTEAF
>TRBJ2-4|17|TRBV4-2|few
ASSQEASGGALSKNIQY
>TRBJ2-1|14|TRBV7-9|.
ASSPSRGGIHNEQF
>TRBJ1-6|12|TRBV5-4|.
ASSFGQGGSPLH
>TRBJ2-1|16|TRBV27|.
ASSFRTSGVSSYNEQF
>TRBJ2-5|13|TRBV7-2|.
ASSREAGEQETQY
>TRBJ1-6|12|TRBV5-6|.
ASSPGQGGSPLH
>TRBJ1-5|10|TRBV10-1|.
ASMAGNQPQH
>TRBJ2-7|12|TRBV28|.
ASSFGQSSYEQY
>TRBJ1-3|14|TRBV9|once
ASSVGGPGQGDTIY
>TRBJ1-1|11|TRBV6-6|.
ASSYSTGTEAF
>TRBJ2-3|13|TRBV10-3|few
AISDPETGADTQY
>TRBJ2-1|15|TRBV5-1|.
ASSTTGRDRGRDEQF
>TRBJ2-5|12|TRBV10-1|.
ASSDSRGSETQY